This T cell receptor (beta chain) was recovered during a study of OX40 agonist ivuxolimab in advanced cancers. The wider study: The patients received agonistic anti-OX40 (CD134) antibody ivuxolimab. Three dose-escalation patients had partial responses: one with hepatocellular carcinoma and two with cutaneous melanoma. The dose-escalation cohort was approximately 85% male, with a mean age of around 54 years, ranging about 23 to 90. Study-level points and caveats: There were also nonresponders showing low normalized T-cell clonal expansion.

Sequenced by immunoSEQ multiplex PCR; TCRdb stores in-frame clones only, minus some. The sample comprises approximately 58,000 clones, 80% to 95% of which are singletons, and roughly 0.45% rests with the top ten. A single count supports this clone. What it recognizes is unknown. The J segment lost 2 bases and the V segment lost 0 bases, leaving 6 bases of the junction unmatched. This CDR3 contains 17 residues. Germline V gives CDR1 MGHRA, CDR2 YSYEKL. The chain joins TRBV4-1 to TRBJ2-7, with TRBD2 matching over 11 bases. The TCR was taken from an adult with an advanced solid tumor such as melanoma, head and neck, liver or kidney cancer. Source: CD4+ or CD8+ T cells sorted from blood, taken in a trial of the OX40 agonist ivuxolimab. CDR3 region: CASSQDSVAGGPYEQYF. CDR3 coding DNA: TGCGCCAGCAGCCAAGATTCGGTAGCGGGAGGGCCCTACGAGCAGTACTTC.